The clone carrying this TCR beta chain was seen once. The data stem from a study of cytomegalovirus exposure and HLA in healthy donors. Germline V gene sequence: CDR1 LNHDA, CDR2 SQIVND (reference sequence). V dropped 4 bases and J dropped 7; count of bases not matched to a gene: 4. The CDR3 loop spans 13 amino acids. The PCR contained 60 Vbeta and 13 Jbeta primers. Here immunoSEQ multiplex PCR was the method, and the copy in TCRdb shows in-frame clones only, minus some. Among some 180,000 clones listed, roughly 80% were seen once. The chain uses TRBV19 and TRBJ1-1; 9 bases are shared with TRBD1. Sequencing was carried out using PBMCs. This receptor was obtained from a girl aged 10-17 years in good health and CMV-seropositive. CDR3 nucleotides: TGTGCCAGTAGTAATCGACAGGGGGTTGAAGCTTTCTTT. This gives the protein CASSNRQGVEAFF.